This T cell receptor (beta chain) was recorded in a study of blood T cells in healthy people across ages. At the level of the study: Per two T cells, template switching captured roughly one barcoded beta molecule.

Primers used in a second PCR of about 6 to 12 cycles were a sample-barcoded 5' primer and a J-beta primer mix. TCRdb re-derived calls from the 5' RACE reads in MiXCR, one entry per CDR3 protein. The sample has around 940,000 distinct CDR3 sequences, roughly 51% seen once. The trim removed 10 bases at V and 4 bases at J, leaving 9 bases unmatched. This CDR3 spans 13 amino acids. CDR1 MDHEN and CDR2 SYDVKM come from the germline V gene. The sequencing input was blood. This sequence joins TRBV28 and TRBJ2-7, with 8 bases lining up with TRBD1. The sequence was collected from a woman in her sixties in good health. In nucleotides, the CDR3 is TGTGCCACTATCGACAGGGGTACTTACGAGCAGTACTTC. Translation: CATIDRGTYEQYF.